This TCR beta chain is from a study of technical replicates of blood from a few donors. Profiling relied on immunoSEQ multiplex PCR, and the TCRdb table lists in-frame clones only, not all of them. Of 80,000 or so clones in the sample, around 94% were seen once. Material: T cells isolated from PBMCs. This receptor was obtained from a human donor in good health.

The CDR3 sequence is CASSLDNGELFF. The CDR3 region has the DNA TGTGCCAGCAGCTTAGACAACGGGGAGCTGTTTTTT. This chain links TRBV7-9 with TRBJ2-2; D gene ambiguous. Germline V CDR1 and CDR2: SEHNR, FQNEAQ (reference sequence). The V gene lost 1 base and the J gene lost 7 bases, with 4 bases spanning the gap. This CDR3 region has 12 residues.